A few counts support the clone carrying this TCR beta chain. Antigen: not known. The CDR3 runs 14 residues. CDR1 is LNHNV and CDR2 is YYDKDF in the germline V gene (reference sequence). V gave up 8 bases and J gave up 4 bases, with 17 bases separating them. This specimen comes from a study of blood T cells in healthy people across ages. About the research overall: Using template switching, researchers captured about one barcoded beta molecule for each two T cells. Study-wide findings and caveats: Estimated diversity across one million T cells was deemed an underestimate.

A sample-barcoded 5' primer and a J-beta primer mix were used in a second PCR of roughly 6 to 12 cycles. Through a template-switch adaptor with 12 random nucleotides, each cDNA molecule received a tag. MiXCR, run by TCRdb on the 5' RACE reads, gives a single entry per CDR3 protein. The table lists about a million distinct CDR3 sequences, more than 30% of them singletons. Each of the donors had roughly 9.1 milliliters of peripheral blood drawn into EDTA-treated Vacutainer tubes. Sequenced input: blood. This clonotype was obtained from a man aged 18-30 years in good health. The V gene is TRBV15, the J gene TRBJ1-1; no definite D call. This chain's CDR3 is CATSAKTRSTEAFF. CDR3 nucleotides: TGTGCCACCTCCGCAAAGACTAGGAGCACTGAAGCTTTCTTT.